This is a list of T cell receptor beta chains from one sample in a study of shared clonotypes between healthy human individuals. This table comes from immunoSEQ multiplex PCR, and its TCRdb copy is limited to in-frame clones, with some not included. The repertoire holds about 2 million clones, with 90% to 95% as singletons. The sample comprised naive CD4+ T cells sorted from blood. The source is a man between 18 and 29 years old in good health. The CDR3 runs from the conserved cysteine through the conserved F or W. The order of the fields is CDR3 DNA, CDR3 protein, clone size, D gene, V gene, J gene. D genes are given only for firm matches. The size of a clone is reported for some rows only, either as once, few or many, or as a class for expanded clones.

TGCGCCAGCAGCATCCCGACAGGGAGCGGGTTCTACGAGCAGTACTTC,CASSIPTGSGFYEQYF,.,.,TRBV5-1,TRBJ2-7
TGTGCCAGCAGCTTGGGGGGACTCGACTATGGCTACACCTTC,CASSLGGLDYGYTF,.,.,TRBV5-4,TRBJ1-2
TGTGCCAGCAGCCTAGGACAGGGGGTCTTCAGTGAAAAACTGTTTTTT,CASSLGQGVFSEKLFF,.,TRBD1,TRBV7-9,TRBJ1-4
TGTGCCTGGACTAGGACTAGCGGGAGGGCCCCCTACGAGCAGTACTTC,CAWTRTSGRAPYEQYF,.,TRBD2,TRBV30,TRBJ2-7
TGTGCTAGCAGCGTGGGCACTAACGGGGAGCTGTTTTTT,CASSVGTNGELFF,.,.,TRBV7-7,TRBJ2-2
TGTGCCAGCAGCTCCGTGGGGGGAGGTTCCCACAATGAGCAGTTCTTC,CASSSVGGGSHNEQFF,.,.,TRBV7-2,TRBJ2-1
TGTGCCAGCAGTTTAAGCAAATCCGGAAACACCATATATTTT,CASSLSKSGNTIYF,.,.,TRBV28,TRBJ1-3
TGCGCCAGCAGCCAACGTGGGGGGAGTATTGAGACCCAGTACTTC,CASSQRGGSIETQYF,once,.,TRBV4-3,TRBJ2-5
TGCGCCAGCAGCCGCCCGCCAGGGAAGAGCTCCTACGAGCAGTACTTC,CASSRPPGKSSYEQYF,.,.,TRBV5-1,TRBJ2-7
TGTGCCAGCAGCCAGTTACAGGGGAGAAAGGGGTACGAGCAGTACTTC,CASSQLQGRKGYEQYF,.,TRBD1,TRBV14,TRBJ2-7
TGTGCCAGCAGCCGAGACAGGGGCGAGCAGTACTTC,CASSRDRGEQYF,.,TRBD1,TRBV14,TRBJ2-7
TGCGCCAGCGCACCGCAGAACTATGGCTACACCTTC,CASAPQNYGYTF,.,.,TRBV5-1,TRBJ1-2
TGTGCCACTACTAGACAGGGCCCCTCATATGGCTACACCTTC,CATTRQGPSYGYTF,.,TRBD1,TRBV6-1,TRBJ1-2
TGTGCCAGCAGCAGAGACAGTCCAGATACGCAGTATTTT,CASSRDSPDTQYF,.,.,TRBV5-4,TRBJ2-3
TGCGCCAGCAGTCTGGCCCCAGGGGGAGAGACCCAGTACTTC,CASSLAPGGETQYF,.,TRBD1,TRBV5-1,TRBJ2-5
TGTGCCAGCAGTGACCCAGGCAGACCTTTAGCTAACTATGGCTACACCTTC,CASSDPGRPLANYGYTF,.,.,TRBV6-4,TRBJ1-2
TGTGCCAGCAGTTCCAACACTCCGGTTTTCGATACGCAGTATTTT,CASSSNTPVFDTQYF,.,.,TRBV6-5,TRBJ2-3
TGCGCCAGCAGCTCCGGTGGGACAAACTCGTTGGACTATGGCTACACCTTC,CASSSGGTNSLDYGYTF,.,.,TRBV5-1,TRBJ1-2
TGTGCCAGCTCACCAGAGGACAGCTTAGGAAACACCATATATTTT,CASSPEDSLGNTIYF,.,.,TRBV18,TRBJ1-3
TGTGCCAGCAGTGGGTCAACACAGAACACTGAAGCTTTCTTT,CASSGSTQNTEAFF,.,.,TRBV6-5,TRBJ1-1
TGTGCCAGCAGCCAGACTCGAGGGAGCTTAACTGGAAACACCATATATTTT,CASSQTRGSLTGNTIYF,.,.,TRBV7-2,TRBJ1-3
TGTGCCAGCAGTGAAATGGGGGTTACCGGGGAGCTGTTTTTT,CASSEMGVTGELFF,.,.,TRBV6-1,TRBJ2-2
TGCAGCGTTGGGGGGCCTCTGGCTGAAGCTTTCTTT,CSVGGPLAEAFF,.,.,TRBV29-1,TRBJ1-1
TGTGCCAGCAGTTACTCCCCGACAGTCAAAGAGACCCAGTACTTC,CASSYSPTVKETQYF,once,.,TRBV6-5,TRBJ2-5